Listed below are T cell receptor beta chains from one sample, sequenced in a study of PD-1 blockade in classical Hodgkin lymphoma. Sequencing used immunoSEQ multiplex PCR; TCRdb keeps in-frame clones, though not all of them. The sample holds approximately 6,400 clones, approximately 72% seen once. Material: CD4+ T cells from blood, obtained at baseline. The receptor source for this set is a human donor with classical Hodgkin lymphoma. Each CDR3 is given with its conserved first and last residue. Each record gives: J gene, D gene, V gene, clone size, CDR3 protein, CDR3 DNA. D genes are given only for firm matches. Only part of the rows carry a size: once, few, many, or a class if the clone is expanded.

TRBJ2-3 | NA | TRBV7-8 | NA | CASSSGPDTQYF | TGTGCCAGCAGCTCCGGACCAGATACGCAGTATTTT
TRBJ1-3 | NA | TRBV19 | once | CASSPRTALASGNTIYF | TGTGCCAGCTCTCCCCGGACAGCTTTAGCCTCTGGAAACACCATATATTTT
TRBJ2-3 | NA | TRBV28 | NA | CASSLVQRADTQYF | TGTGCCAGCAGTTTAGTACAGAGAGCAGATACGCAGTATTTT
TRBJ1-2 | NA | TRBV7-2 | few | CASSFTGANYGYTF | TGTGCCAGCAGCTTCACGGGGGCTAACTATGGCTACACCTTC
TRBJ2-5 | NA | TRBV18 | NA | CASSRAGELTQYF | TGTGCCAGCTCAAGGGCAGGGGAATTGACCCAGTACTTC
TRBJ1-1 | NA | TRBV28 | NA | CASTLRSTEAFF | TGTGCCAGCACCCTTAGATCCACTGAAGCTTTCTTT
TRBJ2-5 | TRBD2 | TRBV7-3 | NA | CASSSGGPGETQYF | TGTGCCAGCAGTTCGGGGGGGCCAGGAGAGACCCAGTACTTC
TRBJ1-5 | NA | TRBV28 | NA | CASTRHGVNQPQHF | TGTGCCAGCACCCGCCACGGGGTAAATCAGCCCCAGCATTTT
TRBJ2-7 | TRBD1 | TRBV30 | NA | CAWRASPGQGNYEQYF | TGTGCCTGGAGGGCCTCCCCGGGACAGGGCAATTACGAGCAGTACTTC
TRBJ2-5 | NA | TRBV6-5 | NA | CASSYSKGETQYF | TGTGCCAGCAGTTACTCGAAGGGAGAGACCCAGTACTTC
TRBJ2-5 | NA | TRBV19 | NA | CASSARAQETQYF | TGTGCCAGTAGTGCGCGGGCCCAAGAGACCCAGTACTTC
TRBJ1-6 | NA | TRBV7-3 | NA | CASSERSGSDSPLHF | TGTGCCAGCAGCGAAAGGTCGGGGTCTGATTCACCCCTCCACTTT
TRBJ1-1 | NA | TRBV7-2 | few | CASSRGYSNTEAFF | TGTGCCAGCAGCAGAGGGTATTCGAACACTGAAGCTTTCTTT
TRBJ1-5 | NA | TRBV9 | NA | CASSVEGQGNQPQHF | TGTGCCAGCAGCGTAGAGGGTCAGGGCAATCAGCCCCAGCATTTT
TRBJ1-4 | NA | TRBV2 | once | CASTFGETNEKLFF | TGTGCCAGCACGTTCGGGGAAACTAATGAAAAACTGTTTTTT
TRBJ1-2 | TRBD1 | TRBV19 | NA | CASSRGQGFGYTF | TGTGCCAGTAGTAGGGGACAGGGGTTTGGCTACACCTTC
TRBJ1-5 | NA | TRBV2 | NA | CASSGVGFPFSNQPQHF | TGTGCCAGCAGTGGGGTGGGGTTTCCTTTTAGCAATCAGCCCCAGCATTTT
TRBJ2-3 | TRBD1 | TRBV9 | NA | CASSVVPSDRVHADTQYF | TGTGCCAGCAGCGTAGTCCCCTCCGACAGGGTTCATGCAGATACGCAGTATTTT
TRBJ1-1 | NA | TRBV10-3 | NA | CAISSYRLNTEAFF | TGTGCCATCAGTTCCTATCGGTTGAACACTGAAGCTTTCTTT
TRBJ1-5 | NA | TRBV28 | NA | CATGRGNQPQHF | TGTGCCACGGGACGAGGGAATCAGCCCCAGCATTTT
TRBJ2-7 | NA | TRBV10-3 | NA | CAISFGGSYEQYF | TGTGCCATCAGCTTCGGGGGTTCCTACGAGCAGTACTTC
TRBJ2-3 | NA | TRBV15 | once | CATSRGGTQYF | TGTGCCACCAGCAGGGGTGGTACGCAGTATTTT
TRBJ2-5 | NA | TRBV5-5 | NA | CASSLAPQETQYF | TGTGCCAGCAGCTTGGCTCCCCAGGAGACCCAGTACTTC
TRBJ2-1 | NA | TRBV7-2 | NA | CASSWDGPSHEQFF | TGTGCCAGCAGCTGGGACGGGCCGTCCCATGAGCAGTTCTTC
TRBJ2-2 | NA | TRBV28 | NA | CASSLWRLSGGPGELFF | TGTGCCAGCAGTTTGTGGCGGCTTTCCGGGGGGCCCGGGGAGCTGTTTTTT
TRBJ1-3 | NA | TRBV18 | NA | CASSPGQPGNTIYF | TGTGCCAGCTCACCAGGGCAGCCCGGAAACACCATATATTTT
TRBJ1-5 | NA | TRBV27 | once | CASSLSLGGQPQHF | TGTGCCAGCAGTTTAAGTCTAGGAGGGCAGCCCCAGCATTTT
TRBJ1-1 | TRBD1 | TRBV27 | NA | CASSQGGLTEAFF | TGTGCCAGCTCACAAGGGGGCCTGACTGAAGCTTTCTTT
TRBJ1-4 | NA | TRBV20-1 | NA | CSARGLEKLFF | TGCAGTGCTAGAGGGCTTGAAAAACTGTTTTTT
TRBJ1-5 | NA | TRBV28 | few | CASSSLERGNQPQHF | TGTGCCAGCAGTTCACTAGAACGGGGCAATCAGCCCCAGCATTTT
TRBJ2-2 | NA | TRBV12-5 | NA | CASGETSGGLLLQGSNTGELFF | TGTGCTAGTGGGGAAACTTCAGGGGGACTCCTTCTACAGGGTTCGAACACCGGGGAGCTGTTTTTT
TRBJ1-4 | TRBD1 | TRBV6-6 | NA | CASRTGPNEKLFF | TGTGCCAGCAGGACAGGGCCTAATGAAAAACTGTTTTTT
TRBJ2-7 | TRBD1 | TRBV5-5 | NA | CASSPAGQASYEQYF | TGTGCCAGCAGCCCCGCGGGACAGGCTTCCTACGAGCAGTACTTC
TRBJ1-5 | TRBD1 | TRBV6-5 | NA | CASSKYRDRAPHF | TGTGCCAGCAGTAAATATCGGGACAGGGCCCCGCATTTT
TRBJ1-2 | NA | TRBV4-1 | NA | CASSQALKVDGYTF | TGCGCCAGCAGCCAAGCTTTGAAGGTGGATGGCTACACCTTC
TRBJ1-5 | NA | TRBV7-2 | NA | CASSWEGNQPQHF | TGTGCCAGCAGCTGGGAAGGCAATCAGCCCCAGCATTTT
TRBJ1-5 | NA | TRBV5-6 | NA | CASSLWTDNQPQHF | TGTGCCAGCAGCCTCTGGACAGATAATCAGCCCCAGCATTTT
TRBJ2-2 | NA | TRBV6-5 | NA | CASSYRDRHPTGELFF | TGTGCCAGCAGTTACCGGGACCGACATCCCACCGGGGAGCTGTTTTTT
TRBJ2-7 | NA | TRBV9 | few | CASSLTGAGTYEQYF | TGTGCCAGCAGCTTAACAGGGGCGGGAACCTACGAGCAGTACTTC
TRBJ1-2 | NA | TRBV7-8 | NA | CASSPRGQYGYTF | TGTGCCAGCAGCCCCCGGGGGCAGTATGGCTACACCTTC
TRBJ2-3 | NA | TRBV7-3 | NA | CASSFLSGGRTDTQYF | TGTGCCAGCAGCTTCCTTTCGGGGGGCCGCACAGATACGCAGTATTTT
TRBJ1-5 | NA | TRBV7-9 | NA | CASSLGAGSNQPQHF | TGTGCCAGCAGCTTAGGGGCCGGAAGCAATCAGCCCCAGCATTTT
TRBJ2-1 | NA | TRBV7-2 | NA | CASSRGRVRRYNEQFF | TGTGCCAGCAGCCGAGGGCGGGTGAGGCGGTACAATGAGCAGTTCTTC
TRBJ1-5 | NA | TRBV7-9 | NA | CASSLGGDQPQHF | TGTGCCAGCAGCTTAGGAGGGGATCAGCCCCAGCATTTT
TRBJ1-1 | TRBD1 | TRBV5-1 | few | CASSTDRGLEAFF | TGCGCCAGCAGCACGGACAGGGGGCTTGAAGCTTTCTTT
TRBJ2-1 | TRBD2 | TRBV13 | NA | CASGTSGRRGYNEQFF | TGTGCCAGCGGGACTAGCGGACGTAGGGGCTACAATGAGCAGTTCTTC
TRBJ2-5 | TRBD2 | TRBV4-3 | once | CASSQDGRGGETQYF | TGCGCCAGCAGCCAAGATGGGAGGGGCGGGGAGACCCAGTACTTC
TRBJ1-4 | TRBD1 | TRBV7-2 | NA | CASSSRRTGENEKLFF | TGTGCCAGCAGCTCTCGAAGGACAGGGGAGAATGAAAAACTGTTTTTT
TRBJ2-1 | TRBD1 | TRBV6-5 | NA | CASSYGQGIHNEQFF | TGTGCCAGCAGTTACGGACAGGGAATCCACAATGAGCAGTTCTTC
TRBJ2-7 | TRBD1 | TRBV19 | NA | CASSWTGETYEQYF | TGTGCCAGTAGTTGGACAGGGGAAACCTACGAGCAGTACTTC
TRBJ2-1 | NA | TRBV4-3 | NA | CASSQGTVQSRYNEQFF | TGCGCCAGCAGCCAAGGGACAGTCCAGTCCAGGTACAATGAGCAGTTCTTC
TRBJ1-1 | NA | TRBV9 | few | CASSPQIGSNTEAFF | TGTGCCAGCAGCCCACAGATTGGATCTAACACTGAAGCTTTCTTT